This TCR beta chain was captured by sequencing in a study of untreated major depressive disorder. Study-wide results and caveats: Sequencing comparisons covered only three preselected Vbeta families.

Participants with major medical conditions, Axis I/II comorbidities, regular medication or illicit drug use were excluded. On this clone: Its antigen is currently unknown. One end of the junction fails to match germline, which may point to a read error.

The table came from immunoSEQ multiplex PCR; TCRdb's copy has only in-frame clones and leaves some out. Here the sample spans about 18,000 clones, about 85% being singletons. The source of this sequence is a woman under 40 in good health. The sequencing input was CD4+ T cells from PBMCs.

CDR3 DNA: TGTGCCAGCAGCCAATCGTTGAACACTGAAACTTTCTTT. The encoded protein is CASSQSLNTETFF. This chain links TRBV16 with TRBJ1-1; D remains unclear. This CDR3 is built from 13 residues. Germline lookup yields CDR1 KGHSY and CDR2 FQNENV.